The 2 T cell receptor beta chains below all came from one sample that was sequenced in a study of T cells in localized non-small cell lung cancer. The assay was immunoSEQ multiplex PCR, and TCRdb's table has in-frame clones only and misses some. Among almost 3,000 clones listed, around a quarter were seen once. The sequenced sample was lung tumor tissue, obtained before any cancer treatment. All receptors derive from a man aged 35 to 69 with stage III lung adenocarcinoma.

V is TRBV18 and J is TRBJ1-5; weak D call: TRBD1 (5 bases). The CDR3 runs 15 residues. The V and J ends lost 6 bases and 6 bases respectively, with 18 bases between them. Germline V gene data show CDR1 as KGHSH and CDR2 as LQKENI. The CDR3 DNA reads as TGTGCCAGCTCCCGATCCCCGGGGGGGGGTCAGCCCCAGCATTTT. Protein sequence: CASSRSPGGGQPQHF. Based on the CDR3 plus reference TRBV18 and TRBJ1-5, the full variable domain is NAGVMQNPRHLVRRRGQEARLRCSPMKGHSHVYWYRQLPEEGLKFMVYLQKENIIDESGMPKERFSAEFPKEGPSILRIQQVVRGDSAAYFCASSRSPGGGQPQHFGDGTRLSIL.

This clone is medium-sized by share. V is TRBV11-3 and J is TRBJ2-5, with a tentative D call TRBD1 (6 bases). This CDR3 is 16 amino acids long. Trimming took off 5 bases at V and 1 base at J, with 17 bases between the two ends. Germline CDR1 and CDR2: SGHNT and YENEEA. The CDR3 DNA sequence: TGTGCCAGCAGCAACGCCGACACAGGGTTCCAAGAGACCCAGTACTTC. Translating gives CASSNADTGFQETQYF.